These 27 T cell receptor beta chains share one sample of origin, sequenced in a study of blood T cell repertoires in COVID-19 (dated by TCRdb to between 2020 and 2021). Libraries were constructed by the immunoSEQ multiplex PCR assay. Drawn from immuneACCESS, this table holds only the in-frame rearrangements with V and J called that TCRdb kept. Clones are partly lost; checked studies trace under half to an unresolved V gene and leave the rest unexplained. For this sample there are under 300,000 clones; approximately 87% appear just once. Of the sample, 6.2% falls within the top ten clones. Sample: peripheral blood. The receptor set was obtained from a man in his sixties with acute or convalescent COVID-19.

This chain joins TRBV30 and TRBJ2-1; the match to TRBD1 covers 7 bases. This CDR3 contains 15 residues. CDR1 is GTSNPN and CDR2 is SVGIG in the germline V gene (reference sequence). Unmatched junction bases numbered 4, after V lost 0 bases and J lost 2 bases. The CDR3 DNA sequence: TGTGCCTGGAGTGTATGGGACAGCCCCTACAATGAGCAGTTCTTC. Amino acids: CAWSVWDSPYNEQFF.

This clone was detected only once. The chain is built from TRBV6-2 or TRBV6-3 and TRBJ2-5; D is uncertain. Germline-derived CDR1 and CDR2 are MNHEY and SVGEGT. Trimming left V 4 bases short and J 7 bases short, with 7 bases between. The CDR3 extends over 11 amino acids. The CDR3 DNA reads TGTGCCAGCAGTTTCCCCGGGACCCAGTACTTC. Translated: CASSFPGTQYF.

V is TRBV5-1 and J is TRBJ1-3; D not resolved. There are 15 residues in the CDR3. V lost 0 bases, J lost 4 bases, and 11 bases lay in between. Germline CDR1 SGHRS, CDR2 YFSETQ. CDR3 in DNA: TGCGCCAGCAGCTTGGACAGCGGCTCCGGAAACACCATATATTTT. Translating it yields CASSLDSGSGNTIYF.

With regard to this clone: One end of the junction does not line up with germline, which may come from a read error. This chain links TRBV20-1 with TRBJ2-4; a possible D gene is TRBD2 (5 bases). The CDR3 covers 11 residues. Per germline, CDR1 DFQATT and CDR2 SNEGSKA (reference sequence). The CDR3 protein is CSASGPGVIHF. Here the CDR3 DNA reads TGCAGTGCTAGTGGCCCCGGGGTTATCCACTTC.

The rearrangement joins TRBV7-2 to TRBJ2-2; TRBD2 matches at 10 bases. CDR3 size: 17 residues. Germline V gene lookup returns CDR1 SGHTA and CDR2 FQGNSA. V was clipped by 0 bases and J by 6 bases; unmatched bases: 7. CDR3 sequence: CASSLARSGRASGELFF. CDR3 DNA: TGTGCCAGCAGCTTAGCGCGGAGCGGGAGGGCCTCCGGGGAGCTGTTTTTT.

A remark on this clone: Different DNA sequences within this sample yield the same CDR3. V is TRBV5-5 and J is TRBJ2-7; 9 nucleotides align to TRBD1. Germline-derived CDR1 and CDR2 are SGHKS and YYEKEE (reference sequence). This CDR3 has 15 amino acids. The junction had 6 bases not matched to a gene; V was cut back by 4 bases and J by 1 base. CDR3 in amino acids: CASSPGTGRSYEQYF. As DNA, the CDR3 is TGTGCCAGCAGCCCCGGGACAGGGAGATCCTACGAGCAGTACTTC.

A few counts support this clone. V is TRBV9 and J is TRBJ1-3, with TRBD1 matching over 7 bases. Germline V lookup: CDR1 SGDLS, CDR2 YYNGEE. The CDR3 loop spans 15 amino acids. The junction had 8 bases not matched to a gene; V was cut back by 6 bases and J by 2 bases. CDR3 sequence (DNA): TGTGCCAGCACGCCCCAGGGGGGAACTGGAAACACCATATATTTT. Its protein is CASTPQGGTGNTIYF.

The V call is TRBV6-5, the J call TRBJ2-3; perhaps TRBD2 as D (6 bases). The CDR3 runs to 14 residues. Germline values: CDR1 MNHEY, CDR2 SVGAGI. V lost 3 bases to trimming and J lost 7 bases, with 14 bases between them. This chain's CDR3 is CASSYQLGLNTQYF. CDR3 nucleotide sequence: TGTGCCAGCAGTTATCAACTGGGACTCAATACGCAGTATTTT.

The table lists this clone with a count of one. In nucleotides, the CDR3 is TGTGCCAGCAGCCGGGGGGACGGAATGAACACTGAAGCTTTCTTT. Residues: CASSRGDGMNTEAFF. The chain recombines TRBV14 with TRBJ1-1; the D gene is possibly TRBD1 (5 bases). Germline V CDR1 and CDR2: SGHDN, FVKESK. The CDR3 covers 15 residues. V shed 4 bases and J shed 0 bases, with 12 bases lying between them.

This chain connects TRBV7-2 to TRBJ2-3; TRBD1 aligns across 8 bases. Trimming at V came to 5 bases and at J to 4 bases, leaving 8 bases not matched to a gene. CDR3 length equals 15 residues. Germline-derived CDR1 and CDR2 are SGHTA and FQGNSA. CDR3 sequence: CASSPWTGSADTQYF. The CDR3 nucleotides are TGTGCCAGCAGCCCCTGGACAGGGAGCGCAGATACGCAGTATTTT.

J is TRBJ1-2 and V is TRBV7-8; D is uncertain. The germline V and J ends were trimmed by 2 bases and 2 bases, with 6 bases remaining between them. Germline V gives CDR1 SGHVS, CDR2 FQNEAQ. This CDR3 contains 13 residues. In DNA, the CDR3 is TGTGCCAGCAGCTTAAGTCTAAACTATGGCTACACCTTC. It encodes CASSLSLNYGYTF.

The chain links TRBV3-1 (or the pseudogene TRBV3-2) to TRBJ2-3; D uncertain. This CDR3 contains 11 residues. V lost 4 bases and J 6 bases, leaving 5 bases between the germline ends. Germline V lookup: CDR1 LGHDT, CDR2 YNNKEL (reference sequence). The CDR3 sequence: CASSLLDTQYF. Written as DNA, the CDR3 is TGTGCCAGCAGCCTCTTGGATACGCAGTATTTT.

This clone was seen only a few times. The chain uses TRBV30 and TRBJ1-5, with 12 bases identical to TRBD1. This CDR3 has 17 amino acids. The germline gives CDR1 GTSNPN, CDR2 SVGIG (reference sequence). V lost 4 bases to trimming and J lost 6 bases; unmatched junction nucleotides: 13. The CDR3 loop is CAWTHLEGTGGRQPQHF. The CDR3, as DNA: TGTGCCTGGACCCACCTTGAGGGGACAGGGGGCCGTCAGCCCCAGCATTTT.

The chain is built from TRBV3-1 (or the pseudogene TRBV3-2) and TRBJ2-3; 9 bases agree with TRBD2. The germline V gene has CDR1 LGHDT and CDR2 YNNKEL (reference sequence). The junction had 13 bases not matched to a gene; V was cut back by 2 bases and J by 7 bases. This CDR3 has 17 amino acids. The CDR3 protein is CASSQRWGGRDENTQYF. DNA for the CDR3: TGTGCCAGCAGCCAACGGTGGGGCGGGAGGGACGAGAATACGCAGTATTTT.

A few counts support this clone. The CDR3 DNA is TGTGCCAGTAGTAAAGGAGGAATAGCTCTCTCTGGAAACACCATATATTTT. Translating gives CASSKGGIALSGNTIYF. V is TRBV19 and J is TRBJ1-3; no definite D call. V lost 4 bases to trimming and J lost 0 bases, with 16 bases between them. Germline CDR1 LNHDA, CDR2 SQIVND (reference sequence). The CDR3 is 17 residues long.

The chain is built from TRBV19 and TRBJ1-1; D is undetermined. Germline loops: CDR1 LNHDA, CDR2 SQIVND (reference sequence). With 10 bases removed from V and 0 bases from J, the gap between germline ends came to 12 bases. The CDR3 runs to 13 residues. CDR3 protein: CATKPRVNTEAFF. CDR3 nucleotide sequence: TGTGCCACCAAACCCCGGGTGAACACTGAAGCTTTCTTT.

The chain carries TRBV28 and TRBJ1-2, with 8 bases matching TRBD1. The CDR3 is 13 amino acids. Unmatched junction bases numbered 11, after V lost 9 bases and J lost 8 bases. Germline assignment: CDR1 MDHEN and CDR2 SYDVKM. Here the CDR3 reads CASHSRGREGYTF. CDR3 nucleotide sequence: TGTGCCAGTCATTCCAGGGGGCGGGAAGGCTACACCTTC.

The rearrangement joins TRBV4-1 to TRBJ1-1; unclear D gene. The V gene's germline CDR1 is MGHRA and CDR2 YSYEKL. With 4 bases removed from V and 11 bases from J, the gap between germline ends came to 23 bases. The CDR3 is made up of 15 amino acids. CDR3 sequence: CASSPPTPKDPGAFF. CDR3 DNA: TGCGCCAGCAGCCCCCCAACCCCCAAGGATCCCGGGGCTTTCTTT.

In its sample, this clone was seen a few times. The chain combines TRBV7-5 with TRBJ2-7; the table names TRBD1, a call not compared with the DNA. TRBV7-5 is tagged as a pseudogene. This CDR3 has 17 residues. The CDR3 reads CARSSPRGQVVSYEQYF. The CDR3 DNA reads as TGTGCCAGAAGCTCCCCCCGGGGACAGGTTGTTTCCTACGAGCAGTACTTC.

The V and J genes are TRBV28 and TRBJ1-2; D is unresolved. From germline, CDR1 is MDHEN and CDR2 SYDVKM. The CDR3 contains 14 residues. The V end lost 4 bases, the J end lost 5 bases, and 14 bases lay between the germline ends. This chain's CDR3 is CASSYEGVRYGYTF. Written as DNA, the CDR3 is TGTGCCAGCAGTTATGAAGGAGTGAGGTATGGCTACACCTTC.

This chain uses TRBV10-3 with TRBJ2-1; the match to TRBD2 covers 11 bases. CDR3 size: 16 residues. V shed 6 bases and J 4 bases; nucleotides not matched to a gene: 8. Germline CDR1 and CDR2: ENHRY and SYGVKD. For the CDR3, the DNA is TGTGCCATCAGCCCCGGGACTAGCGGATATTACAATGAGCAGTTCTTC. It yields the protein CAISPGTSGYYNEQFF.

The rearrangement joins TRBV12-3 or TRBV12-4 to TRBJ2-2, with TRBD1 as a possible D gene (6 bases). With 2 bases removed from V and 13 bases from J, the gap between germline ends came to 11 bases. The CDR3 runs to 12 residues. This chain's CDR3 is CASSLRDILLFF. The DNA for the CDR3 is TGTGCCAGCAGTTTAAGGGACATCCTGCTGTTTTTT.

The chain employs TRBV30 and TRBJ1-4; 8 bases are shared with TRBD1. CDR1 is GTSNPN, CDR2 SVGIG, per germline (reference sequence). V shed 3 bases, J shed 3 bases, and the junction held 6 bases outside the gene matches. The CDR3 sequence is 15 residues long. Here the CDR3 reads CAWRDRASANEKLFF. The CDR3 DNA reads TGTGCCTGGAGGGACAGGGCCTCGGCTAATGAAAAACTGTTTTTT.

This chain links TRBV9 with TRBJ2-3; TRBD1 matches at 9 bases. CDR3 size: 17 residues. Germline V gives CDR1 SGDLS, CDR2 YYNGEE. After removal of 4 bases from V and 2 bases from J, the junction contained 11 bases not matched to a gene. CDR3: CASSFRDRVTLTDTQYF. CDR3 bases: TGTGCCAGCAGCTTCCGGGACAGGGTCACCCTCACAGATACGCAGTATTTT.

This rearrangement joins TRBV15 to TRBJ2-2; D unclear. The germline V gene encodes CDR1 LNHNV and CDR2 YYDKDF (reference sequence). V was shortened by 0 bases and J by 5 bases, with 10 bases between the two germline ends. This CDR3 is 15 amino acids long. Here the CDR3 DNA reads TGTGCCACCAGCAGAGAGCGCCAGGAAACCGGGGAGCTGTTTTTT. Translated: CATSRERQETGELFF.

To note about this clone: The same CDR3 is also encoded by other DNA sequences in this sample. The chain carries TRBV4-3 and TRBJ2-2; D might be TRBD2 (6 bases). CDR1 is LGHNA and CDR2 is YSLEER in the germline V gene. The CDR3 loop spans 16 amino acids. The germline V and J ends were trimmed by 0 bases and 1 base, with 9 bases remaining between them. The CDR3 spells CASSQETGGNTGELFF. The CDR3, as DNA: TGCGCCAGCAGCCAAGAAACCGGGGGGAACACCGGGGAGCTGTTTTTT.

The chain uses TRBV6-5 and TRBJ1-1; D might be TRBD1 (6 bases). Germline-derived CDR1 and CDR2 are MNHEY and SVGAGI. Deletions cut 0 bases from V and 6 bases from J, with 8 bases between. The CDR3 runs 13 residues. DNA for the CDR3: TGTGCCAGCAGTTACTCGAAGGGGGCTGAAGCTTTCTTT. Protein product: CASSYSKGAEAFF.